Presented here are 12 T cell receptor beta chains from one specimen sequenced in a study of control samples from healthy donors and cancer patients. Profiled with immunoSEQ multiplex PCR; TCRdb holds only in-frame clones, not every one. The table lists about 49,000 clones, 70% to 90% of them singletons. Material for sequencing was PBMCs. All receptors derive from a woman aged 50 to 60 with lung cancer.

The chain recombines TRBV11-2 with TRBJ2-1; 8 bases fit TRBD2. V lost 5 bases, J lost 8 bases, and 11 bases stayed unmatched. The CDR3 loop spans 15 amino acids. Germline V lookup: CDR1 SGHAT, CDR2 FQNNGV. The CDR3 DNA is TGTGCCAGCAGCCTGATAGCGGGGAGAGGACATGAGCAGTTCTTC. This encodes CASSLIAGRGHEQFF.

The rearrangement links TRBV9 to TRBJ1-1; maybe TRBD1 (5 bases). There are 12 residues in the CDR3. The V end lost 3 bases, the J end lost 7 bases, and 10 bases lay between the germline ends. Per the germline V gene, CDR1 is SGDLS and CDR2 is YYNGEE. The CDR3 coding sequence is TGTGCCAGCAGCGCCGGGGGTAATGAAGCTTTCTTT. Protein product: CASSAGGNEAFF.

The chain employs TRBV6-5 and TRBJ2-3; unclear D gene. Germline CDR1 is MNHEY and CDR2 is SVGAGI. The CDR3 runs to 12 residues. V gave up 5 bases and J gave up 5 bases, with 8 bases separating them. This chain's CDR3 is CASSPLGDTQYF. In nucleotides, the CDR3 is TGTGCCAGCAGTCCACTCGGAGATACGCAGTATTTT.

CDR3 coding DNA: TGTGCCAGCAGCCACGGGGGACAGTCGAACACTGAAGCTTTCTTT. The encoded protein is CASSHGGQSNTEAFF. The V and J genes are TRBV7-6 and TRBJ1-1, with TRBD1 identical over 7 bases. Germline V gives CDR1 SGHVS, CDR2 FNYEAQ. V gave up 5 bases and J gave up 1 base; unmatched junction bases: 7. This CDR3 has 15 residues.

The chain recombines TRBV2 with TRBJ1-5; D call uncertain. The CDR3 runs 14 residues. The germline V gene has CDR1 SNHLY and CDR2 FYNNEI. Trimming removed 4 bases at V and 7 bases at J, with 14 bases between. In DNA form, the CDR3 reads TGTGCCAGCAGTGGAGGCCAGTCCCACCAGCCCCAGCATTTT. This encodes CASSGGQSHQPQHF.

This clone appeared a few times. CDR3 in amino acids: CASSWIAGTAYEQYF. The CDR3 DNA reads TGTGCCAGCAGCTGGATAGCGGGGACGGCCTACGAGCAGTACTTC. The chain is built from TRBV7-2 and TRBJ2-7, with 8 positions matching TRBD2. The germline V gene encodes CDR1 SGHTA and CDR2 FQGNSA. CDR3 size: 15 residues. Unmatched junction bases numbered 7, after V lost 4 bases and J lost 2 bases.

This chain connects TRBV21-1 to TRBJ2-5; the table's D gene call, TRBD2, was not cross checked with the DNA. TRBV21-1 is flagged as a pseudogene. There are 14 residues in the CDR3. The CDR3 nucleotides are TGTGCCAGCGACCCCTTGAGGGTGACGTTGACCCAGTACTTC. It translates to CASDPLRVTLTQYF.

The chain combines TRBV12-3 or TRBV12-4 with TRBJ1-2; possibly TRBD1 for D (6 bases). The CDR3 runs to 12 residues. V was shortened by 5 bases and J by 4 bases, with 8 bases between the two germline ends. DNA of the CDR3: TGTGCCAGCAGTAAACAGGGCTATGGCTACACCTTC. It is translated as CASSKQGYGYTF.

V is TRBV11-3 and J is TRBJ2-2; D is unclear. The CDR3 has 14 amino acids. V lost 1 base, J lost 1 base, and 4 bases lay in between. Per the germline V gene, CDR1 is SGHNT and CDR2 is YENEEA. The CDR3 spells CASSLGQNTGELFF. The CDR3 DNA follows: TGTGCCAGCAGCTTAGGGCAGAACACCGGGGAGCTGTTTTTT.

CDR3 coding DNA: TGTGCCAGCTCACCGGCCGCCCAGGGGGCGCCGAACACTGAAGCTTTCTTT. This translates into CASSPAAQGAPNTEAFF. This chain joins TRBV18 and TRBJ1-1; 8 positions match TRBD1. This CDR3 has 17 amino acids. The germline CDR1 and CDR2 sequences are KGHSH and LQKENI. Germline trimming cut 3 bases from V and 1 base from J; bases unmatched to any gene: 10.

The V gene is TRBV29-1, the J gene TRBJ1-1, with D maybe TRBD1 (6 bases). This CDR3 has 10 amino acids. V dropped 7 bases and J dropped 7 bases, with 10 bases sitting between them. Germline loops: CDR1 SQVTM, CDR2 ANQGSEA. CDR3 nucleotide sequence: TGCAGCGGGAGGACAGTTGAAGCTTTCTTT. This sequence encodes CSGRTVEAFF.

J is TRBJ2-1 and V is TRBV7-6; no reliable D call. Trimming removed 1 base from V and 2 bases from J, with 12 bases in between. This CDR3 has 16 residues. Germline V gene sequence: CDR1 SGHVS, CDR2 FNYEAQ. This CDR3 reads CASSLEVYRPYNEQFF. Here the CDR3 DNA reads TGTGCCAGCAGCTTAGAGGTTTATCGCCCCTACAATGAGCAGTTCTTC.